Following are 26 T cell receptor beta chains from one sample sequenced in a study of siplizumab effects on memory and regulatory T cells. TCRdb's copy holds only in-frame clones and misses some; the assay was immunoSEQ multiplex PCR. The repertoire includes tens of thousands of clones, around 97% of them detected once, and 0.025% to 0.035% sits in the top ten. The sequenced sample consisted of naive CD4+ T cells sorted from blood. These receptors were taken from a human donor in good health.

The rearrangement uses TRBV28 and TRBJ1-4; no clear D. Germline-derived CDR1 and CDR2 are MDHEN and SYDVKM. V was shortened by 6 bases and J by 8 bases, with 13 bases between the two germline ends. The CDR3 runs 13 residues. The CDR3: CASSSGGVEKLFF. The CDR3 DNA sequence: TGTGCCAGCAGCTCGGGTGGAGTGGAAAAACTGTTTTTT.

The chain is built from TRBV6-6 and TRBJ2-7; 8 bases match TRBD1. The V gene end was trimmed by 4 bases and the J gene end by 0 bases; junction bases not matched to a gene: 2. Per germline, CDR1 MNHNY and CDR2 SVGAGI (reference sequence). The CDR3 is made up of 14 amino acids. CDR3 sequence reads: CASSWDRSSYEQYF. The CDR3 DNA follows: TGTGCCAGCAGTTGGGACAGGAGCTCCTACGAGCAGTACTTC.

This clone was seen a handful of times. This rearrangement joins TRBV7-3 to TRBJ1-6; 7 nucleotides agree with TRBD1. The CDR3 is 14 residues long. Trimming took 5 bases from V and 8 from J; bases not matched to a gene: 6. CDR1 SGHTA and CDR2 FQGTGA come from the germline V gene. The chain's CDR3 is CASSPGTADSPLHF. DNA for the CDR3: TGTGCCAGCAGCCCGGGGACAGCCGATTCACCCCTCCACTTT.

The chain links TRBV6-1 to TRBJ1-2; D ambiguous. V was cut by 3 bases and J by 5 bases, with 13 bases left in between. The CDR3 has 14 amino acids. CDR1 is MNHNS and CDR2 is SASEGT in the germline V gene. CDR3 loop: CASSENQAAYGYTF. The DNA for the CDR3 is TGTGCCAGCAGTGAGAACCAGGCCGCTTATGGCTACACCTTC.

A single count supports this clone. This chain connects TRBV7-3 to TRBJ2-3, with TRBD2 matching over 8 bases. CDR3 size: 14 residues. The junction had 6 bases not matched to a gene; V was cut back by 6 bases and J by 4 bases. Germline assignment: CDR1 SGHTA and CDR2 FQGTGA. The DNA for the CDR3 is TGTGCCAGCAGTATAGGCGGGGGGCCAGATACGCAGTATTTT. It yields the protein CASSIGGGPDTQYF.

The chain links TRBV11-2 to TRBJ2-5; D gene unclear. Judging by the DNA end, TRBJ2-7 fits better; the J call may be wrong. Germline V gene sequence: CDR1 SGHAT, CDR2 FQNNGV. This CDR3 region has 13 residues. CDR3 coding DNA: TGTGCCAGCAGCTTAAGGCAAACCTACGAGCAGTACTTC. Protein: CASSLRQTYEQYF.

The rearrangement uses TRBV4-3 and TRBJ1-2; TRBD1 aligns across 9 bases. Germline CDR1 and CDR2: LGHNA and YSLEER. J gave up 6 bases and V 1 base, and 3 bases lay outside the gene matches. This CDR3 spans 14 amino acids. CDR3 residues: CASSQAGTGNGYTF. The CDR3 DNA is TGCGCCAGCAGCCAAGCGGGGACAGGGAATGGCTACACCTTC.

The V gene is TRBV4-3, the J gene TRBJ1-2; the match to TRBD1 covers 7 bases. The J segment lost 2 bases and the V segment lost 2 bases, leaving 5 bases of the junction unmatched. Germline CDR1 LGHNA, CDR2 YSLEER. The CDR3 has 15 residues. CDR3 DNA: TGCGCCAGCAGCCAAACGGGACAGTCCAACTATGGCTACACCTTC. This codes for CASSQTGQSNYGYTF.

The chain is built from TRBV5-6 and TRBJ2-7; D unclear. The CDR3 spans 14 residues. CDR1 is SGHDT and CDR2 is YYEEEE in the germline V gene. V lost 1 base and J lost 1, with 9 bases in between. CDR3 sequence (DNA): TGTGCCAGCAGCTTGAGACGGACGTCCTACGAGCAGTACTTC. Amino acids: CASSLRRTSYEQYF.

CDR3: CASSLNDRGLDSNTEAFF. The CDR3 DNA reads as TGCGCCAGCAGCCTAAACGACAGGGGCCTGGACTCGAACACTGAAGCTTTCTTT. V and J are TRBV5-1 and TRBJ1-1; 8 nucleotides match TRBD1. Per the germline V gene, CDR1 is SGHRS and CDR2 is YFSETQ. The CDR3 length is 18 residues. V dropped 4 bases and J dropped 1; count of bases not matched to a gene: 15. Full variable domain (remainder filled in from reference TRBV5-1 and TRBJ1-1): KAGVTQTPRYLIKTRGQQVTLSCSPISGHRSVSWYQQTPGQGLQFLFEYFSETQRNKGNFPGRFSGRQFSNSRSEMNVSTLELGDSALYLCASSLNDRGLDSNTEAFFGQGTRLTVV.

This rearrangement joins TRBV5-6 to TRBJ2-7; 9 positions match TRBD1. Germline CDR1 SGHDT, CDR2 YYEEEE. The CDR3 runs 15 residues. V lost 2 bases and J lost 2; bases outside the gene matches: 5. CDR3 residues: CASSLGTGRTYEQYF. DNA for the CDR3: TGTGCCAGCAGCTTAGGGACAGGGAGGACCTACGAGCAGTACTTC.

The chain couples TRBV19 to TRBJ1-1; D gene uncertain. Germline values: CDR1 LNHDA, CDR2 SQIVND (reference sequence). This CDR3 comprises 12 residues. The germline V and J ends were trimmed by 7 bases and 1 base, with 7 bases remaining between them. CDR3 loop: CASKSTNTEAFF. CDR3 nucleotides: TGTGCCAGTAAATCCACGAACACTGAAGCTTTCTTT.

In this sample, this clone turned up once. The chain employs TRBV28 and TRBJ1-2, with D perhaps matching TRBD1 (5 bases). The CDR3 spans 13 residues. Germline V gene sequence: CDR1 MDHEN, CDR2 SYDVKM. The ends were cut back, 1 base at V and 2 bases at J, with 5 bases in the middle. The CDR3, as DNA: TGTGCCAGCAGTTTATCAGGGAACTATGGCTACACCTTC. Translated, it gives CASSLSGNYGYTF.

V usage is TRBV19 and J usage is TRBJ1-5; D is undetermined. Germline V gene lookup returns CDR1 LNHDA and CDR2 SQIVND (reference sequence). V gave up 4 bases and J gave up 4 bases, with 5 bases separating them. This CDR3 region has 12 residues. The DNA of the CDR3 is TGTGCCAGTAGTACCGGAAATCAGCCCCAGCATTTT. It is translated as CASSTGNQPQHF.

This chain connects TRBV27 to TRBJ1-2, with unresolved D. The V gene lost 2 bases and the J gene lost 2 bases, with 9 bases spanning the gap. This CDR3 has 14 amino acids. Germline V CDR1 and CDR2: MNHEY, SMNVEV (reference sequence). The CDR3: CASSLRYTNYGYTF. The CDR3 DNA reads TGTGCCAGCAGTTTAAGGTACACAAACTATGGCTACACCTTC.

This chain uses TRBV25-1 with TRBJ1-2; D is uncertain. This CDR3 is 14 amino acids long. In germline, CDR1 is MGHDK, CDR2 SYGVNS. V was trimmed by 2 bases and J by 4 bases, leaving 11 bases between them. DNA for the CDR3: TGTGCCAGCAGTGAAGCGGGCACGACCTATGGCTACACCTTC. As protein: CASSEAGTTYGYTF.

This rearrangement joins TRBV11-2 to TRBJ1-1; D unresolved. From germline, CDR1 is SGHAT and CDR2 FQNNGV. Trimming shortened V by 5 bases and J by 0 bases, and 7 bases separated the two germline ends. The CDR3 is 13 amino acids. The CDR3 coding sequence is TGTGCCAGCAGCCCCCGCCTGAACACTGAAGCTTTCTTT. Translated: CASSPRLNTEAFF.

V usage is TRBV6-6 and J usage is TRBJ1-3; possible D gene TRBD1, 6 bases. V shed 2 bases and J shed 1 base, with 12 bases lying between them. CDR3 length: 16 residues. Germline CDR1 reads MNHNY; CDR2 reads SVGAGI (reference sequence). The CDR3 protein is CASSYSPGVSGNTIYF. In DNA, the CDR3 is TGTGCCAGCAGTTACAGCCCAGGGGTGTCTGGAAACACCATATATTTT.

Notes on this clone: Other nucleotide sequences in the sample specify the same CDR3. The V gene is TRBV6-5, the J gene TRBJ2-3; D not certain. This CDR3 has 14 amino acids. Germline lookup yields CDR1 MNHEY and CDR2 SVGAGI. Trimming stripped 0 bases from V and 2 bases from J, with 6 bases between. CDR3 DNA sequence: TGTGCCAGCAGTTACTCGAGGTCCACAGATACGCAGTATTTT. Its protein is CASSYSRSTDTQYF.

This clone was recorded once. The V gene is TRBV19, the J gene TRBJ1-5; 11 bases fit TRBD1. Per germline, CDR1 LNHDA and CDR2 SQIVND (reference sequence). Losses at the gene ends were 4 bases for V and 5 bases for J; bases not matched to a gene: 7. The length of the CDR3 is 16 residues. CDR3 amino acids: CASSRGQGASDQPQHF. Here the CDR3 DNA reads TGTGCCAGTAGTAGAGGACAGGGGGCGTCTGATCAGCCCCAGCATTTT.

J is TRBJ2-1 and V is TRBV28, with D unresolved. V gave up 2 bases and J gave up 10 bases, with 24 bases separating them. The CDR3 covers 17 residues. The V gene's germline CDR1 is MDHEN and CDR2 SYDVKM. The CDR3 DNA sequence: TGTGCCAGCAGTTTAGCGATTTTAGGGTCGCGAGGTGGGGAGCAGTTCTTC. This encodes CASSLAILGSRGGEQFF. Full variable domain (remainder filled in from reference TRBV28 and TRBJ2-1): DVKVTQSSRYLVKRTGEKVFLECVQDMDHENMFWYRQDPGLGLRLIYFSYDVKMKEKGDIPEGYSVSREKKERFSLILESASTNQTSMYLCASSLAILGSRGGEQFFGPGTRLTVL.

J is TRBJ2-5 and V is TRBV5-1; TRBD2 matches 15 bases. CDR1 is SGHRS, CDR2 YFSETQ, per germline. The J segment lost 4 bases and the V segment lost 4 bases, leaving 8 bases of the junction unmatched. CDR3 length: 17 residues. Written as DNA, the CDR3 is TGCGCCAGCAGCACCTGGACTAGCGGGGGGGTGCGAGAGACCCAGTACTTC. Protein sequence: CASSTWTSGGVRETQYF. The full variable domain, rest sourced from reference TRBV5-1 and TRBJ2-5, is KAGVTQTPRYLIKTRGQQVTLSCSPISGHRSVSWYQQTPGQGLQFLFEYFSETQRNKGNFPGRFSGRQFSNSRSEMNVSTLELGDSALYLCASSTWTSGGVRETQYFGPGTRLLVL.

The chain joins TRBV6-1 to TRBJ2-7, with TRBD2 matching over 8 bases. Germline V gene data show CDR1 as MNHNS and CDR2 as SASEGT. The CDR3 length is 12 residues. The junction had 5 bases not matched to a gene; V was cut back by 10 bases and J by 3 bases. The CDR3 coding sequence is TGTGCCACCCGGGGGGGCGGCTACGAGCAGTACTTC. Its protein product is CATRGGGYEQYF.

The sample holds one count of this clone. The chain couples TRBV7-9 to TRBJ2-7; D is unclear. Per germline, CDR1 SEHNR and CDR2 FQNEAQ (reference sequence). The CDR3 covers 12 residues. V dropped 5 bases and J dropped 5 bases, with 10 bases sitting between them. The CDR3 DNA sequence: TGTGCCAGCAGCAGATCCCCTAACGAGCAGTACTTC. This translates into CASSRSPNEQYF. The complete variable domain, with remaining parts taken from reference TRBV7-9 and TRBJ2-7, reads DTGVSQNPRHKITKRGQNVTFRCDPISEHNRLYWYRQTLGQGPEFLTYFQNEAQLEKSRLLSDRFSAERPKGSFSTLEIQRTEQGDSAMYLCASSRSPNEQYFGPGTRLTVT.

The table lists this clone with a count of one. The CDR3 reads CASSFKGLNGNTIYF. The DNA for the CDR3 is TGTGCCAGCAGTTTCAAGGGGCTGAATGGAAACACCATATATTTT. The rearrangement links TRBV27 to TRBJ1-3; possibly TRBD1 for D (5 bases). CDR3 length equals 15 residues. Germline CDR1 reads MNHEY; CDR2 reads SMNVEV (reference sequence). Trimming removed 3 bases at V and 3 bases at J, with 12 bases between.

The chain employs TRBV6-6 and TRBJ1-5; D is ambiguous. The germline V and J ends were trimmed by 2 bases and 4 bases, with 9 bases remaining between them. Per germline, CDR1 MNHNY and CDR2 SVGAGI (reference sequence). CDR3 length: 14 residues. The CDR3 loop is CASSYGQPNQPQHF. The CDR3 DNA follows: TGTGCCAGCAGTTACGGGCAGCCAAATCAGCCCCAGCATTTT.